This TCR beta chain derives from a study of Ad26.COV2.S vaccination and SARS-CoV-2 variants. Indicated treatment: roughly 20 received Ad26.COV2.S at low or high dose, single or two shots; about five received placebo; per-sample allocation not given. Sampling was performed 63 days after the first vaccine or placebo injection. This clone was recorded at least ten times. Only in-frame clones appear in the TCRdb table, and some are missing; sequencing was by immunoSEQ multiplex PCR. This sample has around 350,000 clones, with 70% to 90% found just once. CDR1 SGHRS and CDR2 YFSETQ come from the germline V gene. The CDR3 contains 14 residues. The germline V and J ends were trimmed by 4 bases and 0 bases, with 11 bases remaining between them.

The starting material was peripheral blood, obtained in a trial of Ad26.COV2.S vaccine versus placebo. This chain joins TRBV5-1 and TRBJ2-7; no definite D call. The TCR was taken from a person aged 18-65 years who received the Ad26.COV2.S COVID-19 vaccine or a placebo. CDR3 amino acids: CASSSAVGSYEQYF. The DNA for the CDR3 is TGCGCCAGCAGCAGTGCTGTTGGCTCCTACGAGCAGTACTTC.